This note documents a single T cell receptor (beta chain) sequence. Its target is unknown. The CDR3 end is not reached by the read, which stops 3 residues before it; the germline J gene fills it in. The CDR3 has 15 amino acids. The germline gives CDR1 SGHVS, CDR2 FQNEAQ. This entry comes from a study of T cell clonality in common variable immunodeficiency. Whole-study findings and limits: What drives increased CVID clonality needs T cell subpopulation sequencing. CVID subjects had higher TCRbeta clonality than healthy controls, most marked in about a third. Common variable immunodeficiency TCR beta sequences reportedly had fewer deletions and N-nucleotide insertions.

CVID and control samples used equivalent genomic DNA input. Data came from immunoSEQ multiplex PCR; TCRdb stores just in-frame clones and leaves some out. The sample shows about 40,000 clones, no singletons; the ten largest hold about 2.2%. The sequence derives from a person aged 18 to 75 in good health. The material sequenced was peripheral blood mononuclear cells. The chain carries TRBV7-8 and TRBJ1-2; tentative D call: TRBD1 (6 bases). The CDR3 bases that were read are TGTGCCAGCAGCTTAGAATTTGCTAGCGGGGGCGAC. This gives the protein CASSLEFASGGD. In full, the CDR3 is CASSLEFASGGDYTF.